A selection of T cell receptor beta chains follows, all from one sample in a study of identical twins. A single record per CDR3 protein comes from TCRdb applying MiXCR to the 5' RACE reads. The sample gives about 700,000 distinct CDR3 sequences, approximately 6.1% of which show up once; approximately 2% is in the top ten. Sequencing was performed on naive T cells sorted from blood. The receptors come from a man in his late teens or twenties in good health. The CDR3 runs from the conserved cysteine through the conserved F or W. D genes are given only for firm matches. Size is stated for part of the rows, as once, few or many counts, or as a class when the clone is expanded.

>NA|TRBJ2-3|TRBV6-2/TRBV6-3|TRBD2
TGTGCCGCGGGCGGGAGAAGAACAGATACGCAGTATTTT
CAAGGRRTDTQYF
>few|TRBJ1-5|TRBV20-1|TRBD1
TGCAGTGGAACACAGGGGGCAAGTCAGCCCCAGCATTTT
CSGTQGASQPQHF
>NA|TRBJ1-2|TRBV11-2|TRBD1
TGTGCCAGCAGCTTAGGACGGACAGGGAAGAACTATGGCTACACCTTC
CASSLGRTGKNYGYTF
>few|TRBJ2-1|TRBV10-3|TRBD2
TGTGCCATCAGTGAGCCTGAGGGGACTAGTGGGTACAATGAGCAGTTCTTC
CAISEPEGTSGYNEQFF
>NA|TRBJ2-6|TRBV7-3|TRBD2
TGTGCCAGCAGCTTAATACTCCAACTAGCGGGAGGTAGCTCTGGGGCCAACGTCCTGACTTTC
CASSLILQLAGGSSGANVLTF
>many|TRBJ2-7|TRBV4-3|NA
TGCGCCAGCAGCCAAGACGTCGGGAGCTCCTACGAGCAGTACTTC
CASSQDVGSSYEQYF
>many|TRBJ2-1|TRBV20-1|NA
TGCAGTGCCACTTCGGACAATACCTATGAGCAGTTCTTC
CSATSDNTYEQFF
>few|TRBJ2-1|TRBV25-1|NA
TGTGCCACCTCATTCGGGGAACCGGGTAATGAGCAGTTCTTC
CATSFGEPGNEQFF
>many|TRBJ2-1|TRBV29-1|NA
TGCAGCGTTGAGCGGGGAGGAGGGAATGAGCAGTTCTTC
CSVERGGGNEQFF
>many|TRBJ2-1|TRBV5-1|TRBD2
TGCGCCAGCAGCCACCGTCGGCTAGCGGACAATGAGCAGTTCTTC
CASSHRRLADNEQFF
>many|TRBJ2-5|TRBV24-1|NA
TGTGCCACCAGTGAGGAGCGGACTCCCACCCAGTACTTC
CATSEERTPTQYF
>many|TRBJ2-6|TRBV10-3|TRBD1
TGTGCCATCAGTGTAGCGGCAGGGGGCGCGGCGGGGGCCAACGTCCTGACTTTC
CAISVAAGGAAGANVLTF
>few|TRBJ1-2|TRBV29-1|NA
TGCAGCGTCTCAGGGCCTTCGGGCTACACCTTC
CSVSGPSGYTF
>few|TRBJ2-1|TRBV29-1|TRBD2
TGCAGCGGTGTTGGGCTAGCGGGTGACAATGAGCAGTTCTTC
CSGVGLAGDNEQFF
>NA|TRBJ2-1|TRBV5-6|NA
TGTGCCAGCAGCCCTAGCACGGGACCAAGCTACAATGAGCAGTTCTTC
CASSPSTGPSYNEQFF
>few|TRBJ2-4|TRBV28|TRBD1
TGTGCCAGCAGCCTGGGGGACAGGTTAATTGGAAACATTCAGTACTTC
CASSLGDRLIGNIQYF
>many|TRBJ2-7|TRBV4-2|NA
TGTGCCAGCAGCCAAGAATCGGGCGGAATGAACGAGCAGTACTTC
CASSQESGGMNEQYF
>few|TRBJ2-5|TRBV7-9|NA
TGTGCCAGCAGCCAGGACACGGTTTGGGGAGAGACCCAGTACTTC
CASSQDTVWGETQYF
>NA|TRBJ1-3|TRBV3-1|TRBD1
TGTGCCAGCAGCCAATCAGACAGGGCTGGAAACACCATATATTTT
CASSQSDRAGNTIYF
>many|TRBJ2-1|TRBV5-1|TRBD2
TGCGCCAGCAGCCCACCCAGCGGGACTAGCGGGAGAGGTGAGCAGTTCTTC
CASSPPSGTSGRGEQFF
>many|TRBJ2-7|TRBV27|TRBD1
TGTGCCAGCAGTATAACAGGGGGCAACGAGCAGTACTTC
CASSITGGNEQYF
>NA|TRBJ2-1|TRBV7-3|TRBD2
TGTGCCAGCAGCCCGAAAGGTTCTAGCGGGAGGAGCAATGAGCAGTTCTTC
CASSPKGSSGRSNEQFF
>many|TRBJ2-1|TRBV15|TRBD2
TGTGCCACCAGCAGAGATTTGACTAGCGGGAGGATCTACAATGAGCAGTTCTTC
CATSRDLTSGRIYNEQFF
>many|TRBJ2-5|TRBV6-1|NA
TGTGCCCGTATCAACAGACTACCAAAAGAGACCCAGTACTTC
CARINRLPKETQYF
>NA|TRBJ1-5|TRBV29-1|NA
TGCAGCGTTACCCAGGGCCTAAATCAGCCCCAGCATTTT
CSVTQGLNQPQHF
>many|TRBJ2-3|TRBV12-3/TRBV12-4|TRBD1
TGTGCCAGCAGCCCCACACCGGGACAGGGAGCAGATACGCAGTATTTT
CASSPTPGQGADTQYF
>few|TRBJ2-1|TRBV2|NA
TGTGCCAGCATAAGGGTGGGTGAGCAGTTCTTC
CASIRVGEQFF
>many|TRBJ1-5|TRBV7-2|NA
TGTGCCAGCAGCTTAGGAACGGGGGTGGGTCAGCCCCAGCATTTT
CASSLGTGVGQPQHF
>NA|TRBJ1-1|TRBV6-1|NA
TGTGCCAGCAGTAGGGCAGGGGTGAACACTGAAGCTTTCTTT
CASSRAGVNTEAFF
>NA|TRBJ2-5|TRBV18|NA
TGTGCCAGCTCACCTGGGCAGAACCAAGAGACCCAGTACTTC
CASSPGQNQETQYF
>many|TRBJ2-1|TRBV28|NA
TGTGCCAGCAGTTTAGGCCAGGGTTGGATCTTC
CASSLGQGWIF
>few|TRBJ2-1|TRBV7-2|TRBD2
TGTGCCAGCAGCTCGCTAGCGGACTACAATGAGCAGTTCTTC
CASSSLADYNEQFF
>many|TRBJ2-5|TRBV12-3/TRBV12-4|NA
TGTGCCAGCAGTCCAGTTAGCGGCCCTCAAGAGACCCAGTACTTC
CASSPVSGPQETQYF
>many|TRBJ2-2|TRBV12-3/TRBV12-4|NA
TGTGCCAGCAAGTTTAGTGGACAAGCGCCGAACACCGGGGAGCTGTTTTTT
CASKFSGQAPNTGELFF
>once|TRBJ2-3|TRBV3-1|NA
TGTGCCAGCAGCCGCGAAGCCGGACGCACAGATACGCAGTATTTT
CASSREAGRTDTQYF
>few|TRBJ2-5|TRBV19|NA
TGTGCCAGCGGGTTGTCGGAGACCCAGTACTTC
CASGLSETQYF
>many|TRBJ2-2|TRBV6-1|TRBD2
TGTGCCAGCAGTGAAGGGGGAGGGTCCGGGGAGCTGTTTTTT
CASSEGGGSGELFF
>many|TRBJ2-3|TRBV20-1|NA
TGCAGTGCTGGAGTGACAGTTAGCACAGATACGCAGTATTTT
CSAGVTVSTDTQYF
>NA|TRBJ2-5|TRBV10-3|TRBD2
TGTGCCATCAGTATAGCGGGCGGGATAGAGACCCAGTACTTC
CAISIAGGIETQYF
>NA|TRBJ1-1|TRBV5-1|NA
TGCGCCAGCAGCCGGACAGAGGGAACTGAAGCTTTCTTT
CASSRTEGTEAFF
>many|TRBJ2-5|TRBV29-1|TRBD2
TGCAGCGTTGGTCCAGCGGGGGAGACCCAGTACTTC
CSVGPAGETQYF
>many|TRBJ2-5|TRBV5-5|TRBD2
TGTGCCAGCAGCTTCGTCGGCCGCGGGAGAGCACAAGAGACCCAGTACTTC
CASSFVGRGRAQETQYF
>few|TRBJ2-1|TRBV5-1|TRBD2
TGCGCCAGCCTCCCCCACGGCGGGAGCTACAATGAGCAGTTCTTC
CASLPHGGSYNEQFF
>few|TRBJ1-1|TRBV6-5|NA
TGTGCCAGCAGTTTGGGGGGGCATCCCTACACTGAAGCTTTCTTT
CASSLGGHPYTEAFF
>NA|TRBJ2-1|TRBV29-1|NA
TGCAGCGTAATGGCGGGTGAGCAGTTCTTC
CSVMAGEQFF
>few|TRBJ2-3|TRBV7-9|TRBD2
TGTGCCAGCAGCTTTCTAGCGGGAGTCATAGATACGCAGTATTTT
CASSFLAGVIDTQYF
>NA|TRBJ2-1|TRBV7-7|TRBD2
TGTGCCAGCAGCTTTGGGACTAGCGGTTTCTCCTACAATGAGCAGTTCTTC
CASSFGTSGFSYNEQFF
>few|TRBJ1-6|TRBV25-1|NA
TGTGCCAGCAGTGAATGGGGTGGGGGGAATGGAAATAATTCACCCCTCCACTTT
CASSEWGGGNGNNSPLHF
>NA|TRBJ1-1|TRBV30|NA
TGTGCCTGGGTCGTCCGGGGCACTGAAGCTTTCTTT
CAWVVRGTEAFF
>many|TRBJ2-4|TRBV29-1|TRBD2
TGCAGCGTTAAGACTAGCGGCGAAAACATTCAGTACTTC
CSVKTSGENIQYF